This passage covers 32 T cell receptor beta chains from one sample sequenced in a study of long-term antiretroviral therapy in people with HIV. The libraries were made with immunoSEQ v3.0 at survey level. Some clones are missing from TCRdb's copy, which holds only in-frame ones; the method was immunoSEQ multiplex PCR. The sample contains roughly 42,000 clones, about 86% of which appear only once. The sequenced sample was unsorted PBMCs, obtained 1.2 years after starting antiretroviral therapy. Source of these receptors: a woman in her fifties or sixties with HIV.

The chain recombines TRBV30 with TRBJ1-3; D is ambiguous. CDR3 length: 14 amino acids. The germline V gene has CDR1 GTSNPN and CDR2 SVGIG (reference sequence). Trimming took off 5 bases at V and 0 bases at J, with 11 bases between the two ends. The CDR3 DNA sequence: TGTGCCTGGCTGGGGTGGTACTCTGGAAACACCATATATTTT. This codes for CAWLGWYSGNTIYF.

This clone came up once. The rearrangement links TRBV15 to TRBJ2-4; maybe TRBD2 (5 bases). V lost 6 bases, J lost 7 bases, and 22 bases lay in between. CDR1 and CDR2 from the germline V gene are LNHNV and YYDKDF (reference sequence). This CDR3 is 16 amino acids long. The CDR3 here is CATRSSLGHPGNIQYF. The CDR3 bases are TGTGCCACCAGATCTTCTTTAGGCCACCCGGGGAACATTCAGTACTTC.

The gene calls are TRBV2 and TRBJ2-7; tentative D call: TRBD2 (5 bases). The ends were cut back, 6 bases at V and 6 bases at J, with 12 bases in the middle. The CDR3 sequence is 12 residues long. Germline V CDR1 and CDR2: SNHLY, FYNNEI. The CDR3 region is CASSLEGSEQYF. CDR3 in DNA: TGTGCCAGCAGCCTCGAGGGCTCCGAGCAGTACTTC.

The CDR3 DNA reads TGTGCCAGCAGCTTAACGCCTACCACAGATACGCAGTATTTT. It encodes CASSLTPTTDTQYF. The V and J genes are TRBV7-3 and TRBJ2-3; unclear D gene. Germline V gives CDR1 SGHTA, CDR2 FQGTGA. The CDR3 totals 14 residues. Trimming took 0 bases from V and 2 from J, leaving 6 bases between them.

The rearrangement uses TRBV2 and TRBJ1-2, with D uncertain. V gave up 7 bases and J gave up 3 bases, with 15 bases separating them. The germline V gene has CDR1 SNHLY and CDR2 FYNNEI. The CDR3 covers 14 residues. CDR3 DNA sequence: TGTGCCAGCACTTCCCTTTATAGGGACTATGGCTACACCTTC. It encodes CASTSLYRDYGYTF.

The chain employs TRBV27 and TRBJ2-6; D is perhaps TRBD1 or TRBD2 (7 bases each). The germline gives CDR1 MNHEY, CDR2 SMNVEV (reference sequence). This CDR3 is built from 17 residues. Trimming removed 7 bases from V and 1 base from J, with 17 bases in between. The CDR3 is CASTRGGIGSGANVLTF. The CDR3 region has the DNA TGTGCCAGCACCAGGGGGGGGATTGGGTCTGGGGCCAACGTCCTGACTTTC.

This chain connects TRBV4-2 to TRBJ2-1; 7 bases are a match to TRBD2. Germline V gene data show CDR1 as LGHNA and CDR2 as YNFKEQ. This CDR3 region has 18 residues. V lost 3 bases and J lost 4; bases outside the gene matches: 15. The CDR3 protein is CASSHASGGGRGYNEQFF. The CDR3 DNA reads as TGTGCCAGCAGCCACGCTAGCGGAGGAGGACGCGGGTACAATGAGCAGTTCTTC.

V and J are TRBV15 and TRBJ1-6; TRBD1 is a possible D gene (6 bases). From germline, CDR1 is LNHNV and CDR2 YYDKDF (reference sequence). The CDR3 runs to 16 residues. The V and J ends lost 3 bases and 3 bases respectively, with 12 bases between them. The CDR3 bases are TGTGCCACCAGCAGGACGATGGACAGCTATAATTCACCCCTCCACTTT. It is translated as CATSRTMDSYNSPLHF. Based on the CDR3 plus reference TRBV15 and TRBJ1-6, the full variable domain is DAMVIQNPRYQVTQFGKPVTLSCSQTLNHNVMYWYQQKSSQAPKLLFHYYDKDFNNEADTPDNFQSRRPNTSFCFLDIRSPGLGDTAMYLCATSRTMDSYNSPLHFGNGTRLTVT.

V and J are TRBV6-5 and TRBJ2-3, with no clear D. Germline CDR1 MNHEY, CDR2 SVGAGI. This CDR3 is built from 15 residues. V gave up 2 bases and J gave up 6 bases, with 15 bases separating them. For the CDR3, the DNA is TGTGCCAGCAGTTACGATTACTCCGTCACTGATACGCAGTATTTT. Its protein is CASSYDYSVTDTQYF.

The chain joins TRBV10-3 to TRBJ2-7; D is unclear. CDR3 length: 12 residues. The ends were cut back, 6 bases at V and 6 bases at J, with 12 bases in the middle. Looked up from germline, CDR1 is ENHRY and CDR2 is SYGVKD. CDR3 in amino acids: CAIRKDASEQYF. The CDR3 coding sequence is TGTGCCATCAGGAAGGACGCTTCCGAGCAGTACTTC.

The chain recombines TRBV7-9 with TRBJ2-6, with 7 bases fitting TRBD1. The CDR3 runs 15 residues. Germline V CDR1 and CDR2: SEHNR, FQNEAQ (reference sequence). V lost 4 bases to trimming and J lost 2 bases; unmatched junction nucleotides: 2. The CDR3 protein is CASSSQGAGANVLTF. CDR3 sequence (DNA): TGTGCCAGCAGCTCCCAGGGGGCTGGGGCCAACGTCCTGACTTTC.

The chain joins TRBV15 to TRBJ1-2; possibly TRBD1 for D (5 bases). V lost 0 bases to trimming and J lost 4 bases, with 6 bases between them. CDR3 length: 13 amino acids. From germline, CDR1 is LNHNV and CDR2 YYDKDF (reference sequence). The CDR3 loop is CATSREGAYGYTF. The CDR3 coding sequence is TGTGCCACCAGCAGAGAAGGGGCCTATGGCTACACCTTC. Full variable domain (outside the CDR3, taken from reference TRBV15 and TRBJ1-2): DAMVIQNPRYQVTQFGKPVTLSCSQTLNHNVMYWYQQKSSQAPKLLFHYYDKDFNNEADTPDNFQSRRPNTSFCFLDIRSPGLGDTAMYLCATSREGAYGYTFGSGTRLTVV.

Note on this clone: The identical CDR3 is also encoded by other nucleotide sequences in the sample. The V call is TRBV7-8, the J call TRBJ2-1, with 7 bases fitting TRBD2. Germline-derived CDR1 and CDR2 are SGHVS and FQNEAQ. This CDR3 comprises 15 residues. Unmatched junction bases numbered 7, after V lost 5 bases and J lost 3 bases. The chain's CDR3 is CASSQRLAGYNEQFF. The CDR3 nucleotides read TGTGCCAGCAGCCAGAGACTAGCCGGCTACAATGAGCAGTTCTTC.

The CDR3 sequence: CAISRELSGGFSSYNEQFF. The CDR3 DNA reads TGTGCCATCTCAAGAGAACTTAGCGGGGGGTTTAGCTCCTACAATGAGCAGTTCTTC. The V gene is TRBV6-4, the J gene TRBJ2-1, with 10 bases lining up with TRBD2. The CDR3 loop spans 19 amino acids. V dropped 10 bases and J dropped 0; count of bases not matched to a gene: 18. Germline V gene sequence: CDR1 MRHNA, CDR2 SNTAGT.

The rearrangement links TRBV13 to TRBJ2-1, with 7 bases aligning to TRBD2. The germline V gene has CDR1 PRHDT and CDR2 FYEKMQ (reference sequence). This CDR3 is 14 amino acids long. V gave up 6 bases and J gave up 2 bases; unmatched junction bases: 4. CDR3 residues: CASSSGRAYNEQFF. CDR3 DNA sequence: TGTGCCAGCAGTTCGGGGAGGGCCTACAATGAGCAGTTCTTC.

This sequence joins TRBV5-3 and TRBJ1-1; the match to TRBD1 covers 9 bases. TRBV5-3 is filed as an ORF, its function uncertain. V shed 2 bases, J shed 4 bases, and the junction held 9 bases outside the gene matches. This CDR3 is built from 16 residues. For the CDR3, the DNA is TGTGCCAGAAGCTTATCGCTCCAGACAGGGGGCACTGAAGCTTTCTTT. It encodes CARSLSLQTGGTEAFF.

The V gene is TRBV6-5, the J gene TRBJ1-1; 9 bases fit TRBD1. The germline V gene has CDR1 MNHEY and CDR2 SVGAGI. V dropped 6 bases and J dropped 2; count of bases not matched to a gene: 4. The CDR3 contains 14 residues. CDR3 coding DNA: TGTGCCAGCAGCAACAGGGGGCTAAACACTGAAGCTTTCTTT. Its protein is CASSNRGLNTEAFF.

Only a few counts were recorded for this clone. This chain joins TRBV19 and TRBJ1-5, with 11 nucleotides matching TRBD1. CDR1 and CDR2 from the germline V gene are LNHDA and SQIVND (reference sequence). This CDR3 contains 15 residues. V lost 6 bases and J lost 5; bases outside the gene matches: 6. The CDR3 bases are TGTGCCAGTAGAATCGGGACAGGGGGGGATCAGCCCCAGCATTTT. It translates to CASRIGTGGDQPQHF.

V usage is TRBV6-6 and J usage is TRBJ1-5, with D uncertain. V was trimmed by 6 bases and J by 3 bases, leaving 9 bases between them. This CDR3 has 13 residues. Germline assignment: CDR1 MNHNY and CDR2 SVGAGI (reference sequence). CDR3: CASRAHDNQPQHF. In nucleotides, the CDR3 is TGTGCCAGCAGGGCTCACGACAATCAGCCCCAGCATTTT.

The chain employs TRBV23-1 and TRBJ1-6; 7 positions agree with TRBD1. TRBV23-1 is an ORF for which the function is uncertain. The CDR3 runs 12 residues. The V gene end was trimmed by 2 bases and the J gene end by 19 bases; junction bases not matched to a gene: 8. CDR3 in DNA: TGCGCCAGCAGTCAACCCAAGAAGGGACAGCACTTT. Translating it yields CASSQPKKGQHF.

The chain links TRBV19 to TRBJ1-6; D is possibly TRBD1 (6 bases). V was cut by 9 bases and J by 2 bases, with 17 bases left in between. This CDR3 is built from 16 residues. Germline CDR1 reads LNHDA; CDR2 reads SQIVND (reference sequence). The CDR3 sequence is CASRSRGRPYNSPLHF. As DNA, the CDR3 is TGTGCCAGCCGGTCTCGGGGGCGACCCTATAATTCACCCCTCCACTTT.

In DNA, the CDR3 is TGTGCCAGCTCACCCTCACAGAACTCCTACGAGCAGTACTTC. It is translated as CASSPSQNSYEQYF. This chain joins TRBV18 and TRBJ2-7; no reliable D call. The CDR3 contains 14 residues. The V end was cut by 3 bases, the J end by 0 bases, with 9 bases between. From germline, CDR1 is KGHSH and CDR2 LQKENI.

This clone was observed a few times. The chain links TRBV7-2 to TRBJ1-2; D unclear. In germline, CDR1 is SGHTA, CDR2 FQGNSA. The CDR3 runs 13 residues. V shed 4 bases and J shed 8 bases, with 14 bases lying between them. CDR3 coding DNA: TGTGCCAGCAGCTCAACAAACGGTTGGGGCTACACCTTC. It encodes CASSSTNGWGYTF.

The genes are TRBV11-3 and TRBJ2-3; 7 bases match TRBD2. J gave up 4 bases and V 1 base, and 8 bases lay outside the gene matches. The length of the CDR3 is 16 residues. CDR1 and CDR2 (germline): SGHNT, YENEEA. The chain's CDR3 is CASSLGGEGYADTQYF. Written as DNA, the CDR3 is TGTGCCAGCAGCTTAGGGGGGGAGGGGTATGCAGATACGCAGTATTTT.

V is TRBV6-1 and J is TRBJ1-2; TRBD1 matches at 8 bases. V lost 7 bases to trimming and J lost 4 bases; unmatched junction nucleotides: 8. This CDR3 is 14 amino acids long. Germline-derived CDR1 and CDR2 are MNHNS and SASEGT. CDR3 region: CASMRGQVAYGYTF. In DNA form, the CDR3 reads TGTGCCAGCATGAGGGGACAGGTTGCCTATGGCTACACCTTC.

V and J are TRBV18 and TRBJ1-6; the D gene is possibly TRBD1 (5 bases). V lost 2 bases, J lost 8 bases, and 13 bases lay in between. The CDR3 covers 15 residues. The germline gives CDR1 KGHSH, CDR2 LQKENI. CDR3 nucleotides: TGTGCCAGCTCACCAAAGGAGGGGAGAGATTCACCCCTCCACTTT. This codes for CASSPKEGRDSPLHF.

For the CDR3, the DNA is TGTGCCAGTAGTATGGTGGGGTTAAGGAATCAGCCCCAGCATTTT. It specifies CASSMVGLRNQPQHF. The genes are TRBV19 and TRBJ1-5, with D hard to call. The length of the CDR3 is 15 residues. Germline V gives CDR1 LNHDA, CDR2 SQIVND (reference sequence). Trimming pared 3 bases from V and 4 bases from J, leaving 13 bases between.

The chain carries TRBV16 and TRBJ1-5, with D uncertain. The germline V gene encodes CDR1 KGHSY and CDR2 FQNENV. V lost 1 base to trimming and J lost 7 bases, with 8 bases between them. This CDR3 is built from 13 residues. The CDR3: CASSQYGGQPQHF. Written as DNA, the CDR3 is TGTGCCAGCAGCCAATACGGAGGGCAGCCCCAGCATTTT.

The chain couples TRBV5-4 to TRBJ2-7, with 12 positions matching TRBD2. V lost 4 bases, J lost 2 bases, and 4 bases stayed unmatched. CDR1 and CDR2 (germline): SGHNT, YYREEE (reference sequence). CDR3 size: 15 residues. CDR3 sequence reads: CASSMGLAGPYEQYF. In DNA form, the CDR3 reads TGTGCCAGCAGCATGGGACTAGCGGGTCCCTACGAGCAGTACTTC.

The chain employs TRBV19 and TRBJ2-2; TRBD1 or TRBD2 may be the D gene (5 bases each). The CDR3 is made up of 14 amino acids. Trimming pared 6 bases from V and 2 bases from J, leaving 10 bases between. Germline V gene data show CDR1 as LNHDA and CDR2 as SQIVND (reference sequence). The CDR3 sequence: CASRPGPNTGELFF. As DNA, the CDR3 is TGTGCCAGTAGGCCGGGGCCAAACACCGGGGAGCTGTTTTTT.

The CDR3 sequence: CASSLVGGSPSSTDTQYF. The CDR3 DNA follows: TGCGCCAGCAGCTTGGTCGGGGGGTCCCCGTCTAGCACAGATACGCAGTATTTT. The gene calls are TRBV5-1 and TRBJ2-3; 7 bases line up with TRBD2. The V segment lost 0 bases and the J segment 0 bases; nucleotides outside the gene matches: 10. This CDR3 is 18 amino acids long. In germline, CDR1 is SGHRS, CDR2 YFSETQ.

This sequence joins TRBV5-1 and TRBJ2-1, with TRBD2 matching 7 bases. Germline lookup yields CDR1 SGHRS and CDR2 YFSETQ. This CDR3 comprises 15 residues. Losses at the gene ends were 4 bases for V and 0 bases for J; bases not matched to a gene: 4. For the CDR3, the DNA is TGCGCCAGCAGCCTAAGCGGGGCCTCCTACAATGAGCAGTTCTTC. This gives the protein CASSLSGASYNEQFF.